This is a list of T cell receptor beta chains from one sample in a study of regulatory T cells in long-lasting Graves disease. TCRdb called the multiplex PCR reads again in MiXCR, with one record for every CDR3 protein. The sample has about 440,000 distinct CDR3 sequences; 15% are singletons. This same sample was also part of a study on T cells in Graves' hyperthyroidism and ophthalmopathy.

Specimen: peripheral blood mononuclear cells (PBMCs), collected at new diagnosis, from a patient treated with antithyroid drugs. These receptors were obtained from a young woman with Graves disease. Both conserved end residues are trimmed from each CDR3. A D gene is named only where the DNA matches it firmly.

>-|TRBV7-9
ASSFLPLEKLF
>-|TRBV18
ASSPNRASQPQH
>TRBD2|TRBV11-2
ASRPNSGTPYEQY
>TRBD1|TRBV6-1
ASSERGRGPGTGELF
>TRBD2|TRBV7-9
ASSLVREIKNEQF
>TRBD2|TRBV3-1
ASSQLGATSGHDEQF
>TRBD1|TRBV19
ASSIGQGTYQPQH
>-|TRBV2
ASRTSTALSNYGYT
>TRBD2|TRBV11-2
ASRLIPPGTSVNTGELF
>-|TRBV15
ATSRDGRGALNEQF
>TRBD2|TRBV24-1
ATSEISGRTDTDTQY
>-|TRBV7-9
ASSLEVGRTYEQY
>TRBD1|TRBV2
ASSEGQGASQPQH
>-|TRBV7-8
ASSLLSRQVPGELF
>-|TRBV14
ASSQASGLEQY
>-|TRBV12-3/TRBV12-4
ASSLERGTPGVDEQF
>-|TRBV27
ASSQQGVVNTEAF
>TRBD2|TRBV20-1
SARGLGLAGGLGRETQY
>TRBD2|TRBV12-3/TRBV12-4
ASSFMGGSDSNTGELF
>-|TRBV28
ASSPTPLEQY
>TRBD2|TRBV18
ASSQGTIYNEQF
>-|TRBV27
ASKLVGHSRDTQY
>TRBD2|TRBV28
ASSPRLAGDPGVTAKNIQY